This T cell receptor beta chain was recovered during a study of cytomegalovirus exposure and HLA in healthy donors. This CDR3 has 16 amino acids. Per the germline V gene, CDR1 is SEHNR and CDR2 is FQNEAQ (reference sequence). With V trimmed by 7 bases and J by 4 bases, 12 bases remained unmatched. This clone was counted a single time. PCR involved 60 Vbeta and 13 Jbeta primers. This table comes from immunoSEQ multiplex PCR, and its TCRdb copy is limited to in-frame clones, with some not included. The sample lists some 180,000 clones, around four fifths occurring once. The chain recombines TRBV7-9 with TRBJ2-1; TRBD2 matches 8 bases. The sequence came from a man between 18 and 35 years old in good health and CMV-seronegative. The specimen was PBMCs. Written as DNA, the CDR3 is TGTGCCAGCACCCTGTCGTCAGCGGGGGCTTACAATGAGCAGTTCTTC. This encodes CASTLSSAGAYNEQFF.